The rows below give T cell receptor beta chains drawn from one sample of a study of shared clonotypes between healthy human individuals. The data were produced by immunoSEQ multiplex PCR, yet TCRdb's version contains in-frame clones alone and is incomplete. The data hold around 2.5 million clones, with 93% observed a single time. Sequenced input: naive CD4+ T cells from PBMCs. Receptors originate from a young man in good health. Some clones in this sample may be carry-over from other donors' samples. Both conserved end residues are part of each CDR3. Each record gives: V gene, J gene, clone size, D gene, CDR3 DNA, CDR3 protein. The D gene is left open where the match is weak. Size tells how often a clone was seen (once, few, many) or the class of an expanded clone, and some rows leave it out.

TRBV11-2,TRBJ1-2,.,.,TGTGCCAGCAGCCCCACAGGCGTCTATGGCTACACCTTC,CASSPTGVYGYTF
TRBV29-1,TRBJ2-7,.,.,TGCAGCATTCATCTCGGGACACCAACCTACGAGCAGTACTTC,CSIHLGTPTYEQYF
TRBV4-1,TRBJ2-3,.,TRBD2,TGCGCCAGCAGCCCCCGGACTAGCGGGACGACCACAGATACGCAGTATTTT,CASSPRTSGTTTDTQYF
TRBV5-1,TRBJ1-1,once,.,TGCGCCAGCAGCTTGGCCGGGCAAAGCATGAACACTGAAGCTTTCTTT,CASSLAGQSMNTEAFF
TRBV9,TRBJ2-5,.,.,TGTGCCAGCAGCAAAGACGGGGGACCGTACCAAGAGACCCAGTACTTC,CASSKDGGPYQETQYF
TRBV2,TRBJ2-2,.,.,TGTGCCAGCAGTCGGGGGTTATGGGGCGCGAACACCGGGGAGCTGTTTTTT,CASSRGLWGANTGELFF
TRBV9,TRBJ1-3,.,.,TGTGCCAGCAGCGTAGAGGGGGGCCCTGGAAACACCATATATTTT,CASSVEGGPGNTIYF
TRBV5-1,TRBJ2-7,.,TRBD1,TGCGCCAGCAGATTTTCGGGACAGGGTACCGAGCAGTACTTC,CASRFSGQGTEQYF
TRBV28,TRBJ1-1,.,.,TGTGCCAGCACGGGGGGCGCGGGTGAAGCTTTCTTT,CASTGGAGEAFF
TRBV5-1,TRBJ2-3,.,.,TGCGCCAGCAGCCTAGGTAGGGGCGGGACAGATACGCAGTATTTT,CASSLGRGGTDTQYF
TRBV29-1,TRBJ1-3,.,TRBD1,TGCAGCGCGCGACAGGGGGCGCCGGGAAACACCATATATTTT,CSARQGAPGNTIYF
TRBV18,TRBJ2-7,.,.,TGTGCCAGCTCACCACAGAACTCCTACGAGCAGTACTTC,CASSPQNSYEQYF
TRBV9,TRBJ1-3,.,TRBD1,TGTGCCAGCAGCTCCCGTTTGGGACAGGGTTTACCTGGAAACACCATATATTTT,CASSSRLGQGLPGNTIYF
TRBV6-6,TRBJ1-1,few,.,TGTGCCAGCAGTTACTCCCAGAACACTGAAGCTTTCTTT,CASSYSQNTEAFF
TRBV28,TRBJ2-7,.,.,TGTGCCAGCAGTACCCGGGACATCAAGACGGGTTACGAGCAGTACTTC,CASSTRDIKTGYEQYF
TRBV4-2,TRBJ2-7,.,TRBD2,TGTGCCAGCAGCCAAGAGGGGACTAGCGGACCTTACGAGCAGTACTTC,CASSQEGTSGPYEQYF
TRBV29-1,TRBJ1-2,.,TRBD1,TGCAGCGCATTAACAGGGGACTATGGCTACACCTTC,CSALTGDYGYTF
TRBV11-3,TRBJ2-2,.,.,TGTGCCAGCAGCCCCCGGAGCGGGACCGGGGAGCTGTTTTTT,CASSPRSGTGELFF
TRBV28,TRBJ2-3,.,.,TGTGCCAGCGGCGGGATACCCACAGATACGCAGTATTTT,CASGGIPTDTQYF
TRBV5-6,TRBJ1-2,.,.,TGTGCCAGCAGCTTGTGGCTCAGAGGAGGAAGTGGCTACACCTTC,CASSLWLRGGSGYTF
TRBV5-1,TRBJ2-1,.,TRBD2,TGCGCCAGCAGCCAGTTAGCGGGTACCTACAATGAGCAGTTCTTC,CASSQLAGTYNEQFF
TRBV2,TRBJ2-7,.,TRBD2,TGTGCCAGCAGGGACCTACAGGGACTAGCGGTTACCTACGAGCAGTACTTC,CASRDLQGLAVTYEQYF
TRBV30,TRBJ1-5,few,.,TGTGCCTGGAGTGCCGGGAATCAGCCCCAGCATTTT,CAWSAGNQPQHF
TRBV27,TRBJ2-1,.,TRBD2,TGTGCCAGCAGCTCCCGGGGAGCGGGAGTCAATGAGCAGTTCTTC,CASSSRGAGVNEQFF
TRBV10-3,TRBJ1-3,.,.,TGTGCCATCAGTGAGTCGATCCCACGTGGGGGATCTGGAAACACCATATATTTT,CAISESIPRGGSGNTIYF
TRBV4-3,TRBJ2-3,.,TRBD2,TGCGCCAGCAGCCAACGCGTTAGGGCGGGGGGAGAAGTAGATACGCAGTATTTT,CASSQRVRAGGEVDTQYF
TRBV2,TRBJ2-7,.,TRBD2,TGTGCCAGCTTTCGGACTAGCGGGAGCTACGAGCAGTACTTC,CASFRTSGSYEQYF
TRBV9,TRBJ1-2,.,.,TGTGCCACCCGCAGGGTTAACGATGGCTACACCTTC,CATRRVNDGYTF
TRBV6-1,TRBJ2-7,.,TRBD1,TGTGCCAGCAGTGATAGCCCTGGGACAGGCTATCCTTCCTACGAGCAGTACTTC,CASSDSPGTGYPSYEQYF
TRBV2,TRBJ2-1,.,TRBD2,TGTGCCACCGAACCGGCTAGCGGGCCCAATGAGCAGTTCTTC,CATEPASGPNEQFF
TRBV2,TRBJ2-1,.,.,TGTGCCAGCATCCAGAATTCCCGCGATGAGCAGTTCTTC,CASIQNSRDEQFF
TRBV6-1,TRBJ1-1,.,.,TGTGCCAGCAGTGCGTCCCGGGAGTCCGGAGCTTTCTTT,CASSASRESGAFF
TRBV28,TRBJ1-2,.,TRBD1,TGTGCCAGCAGTTTATCCGGGACAGGGGCGACCTCTAACTATGGCTACACCTTC,CASSLSGTGATSNYGYTF
TRBV19,TRBJ1-5,.,.,TGTGCCAGTAGTATAGATTCCGGGACAAGGGGCAATCAGCCCCAGCATTTT,CASSIDSGTRGNQPQHF
TRBV15,TRBJ1-2,.,TRBD1,TGTGCCACCAGCAGACGACAGGGCCTAACGGCAGAAAATGGCTACACCTTC,CATSRRQGLTAENGYTF
TRBV10-3,TRBJ1-1,.,.,TGTGCCATCAGTGAGCGGAATACAGGGCCCGGGGACACTGAAGCTTTCTTT,CAISERNTGPGDTEAFF
TRBV5-1,TRBJ2-7,.,TRBD2,TGCGCCAGCAGCCGAGGAAGCGGGAGGTACGAGCAGTACTTC,CASSRGSGRYEQYF
TRBV5-4,TRBJ2-3,.,TRBD2,TGTGCCAGCAGCTTCCTAGCGGGATCCCCAGATACGCAGTATTTT,CASSFLAGSPDTQYF
TRBV4-1,TRBJ2-7,.,TRBD2,TGCGCCAGCAGCCATAGCGGGACTAGGTACGAGCAGTACTTC,CASSHSGTRYEQYF
TRBV19,TRBJ2-6,.,.,TGTGCCTCCCGAAACCTCGCAGGGGCCAACGTCCTGACTTTC,CASRNLAGANVLTF
TRBV27,TRBJ2-4,.,TRBD2,TGTGCCAGCAGGCGCAAGGGACTAGCGGGAGGAGGCGGAACCAAAAACATTCAGTACTTC,CASRRKGLAGGGGTKNIQYF
TRBV28,TRBJ2-3,.,TRBD2,TGTGCCAGCAGTTCTGAATATAGCGGGAGGGCCACCACAGATACGCAGTATTTT,CASSSEYSGRATTDTQYF
TRBV5-1,TRBJ2-1,.,.,TGCGCCAGCAGCTTAAACTCCTACAATGAGCAGTTCTTC,CASSLNSYNEQFF
TRBV19,TRBJ1-4,.,.,TGTGCCAGTAGTATCCTAGGACGGGCAACTAATGAAAAACTGTTTTTT,CASSILGRATNEKLFF
TRBV28,TRBJ1-2,.,.,TGTGCCAGCAGTCCACCGGGACGCGCCTTCTATGGCTACACCTTC,CASSPPGRAFYGYTF
TRBV14,TRBJ2-7,.,TRBD2,TGTGCCAGCAGCCAGGGACTAGCGGGGACCTACGAGCAGTACTTC,CASSQGLAGTYEQYF
TRBV5-8,TRBJ2-1,.,.,TGTGCCAGCAGCGGGCGCGGGACCTCCTACAATGAGCAGTTCTTC,CASSGRGTSYNEQFF
TRBV28,TRBJ1-4,.,.,TGTGCCAGCAGTTGGGCAGGGGCCGGGAATGAAAAACTGTTTTTT,CASSWAGAGNEKLFF
TRBV6-1,TRBJ2-7,once,.,TGTGCCAGCCAGGCGAACGGGGTTTCCTACGAGCAGTACTTC,CASQANGVSYEQYF